These 29 T cell receptor beta chains were all obtained from the same sample, sequenced in a study of shared clonotypes between healthy human individuals. Generated by immunoSEQ multiplex PCR, the TCRdb table keeps only in-frame clones and is missing some. The table records 1.5 million to 2.5 million clones, about 95% of them present only once. The naive CD8 subset, CD45RO-negative cells positively selected for CCR7, excluded terminally differentiated effector memory CD45RA+ cells. The sample was naive CD8+ T cells sorted from blood. These receptors all come from a man younger than 35 in good health.

To note about this clone: Other DNA variants within this sample encode the same CDR3. The chain couples TRBV5-5 to TRBJ2-7; D call uncertain. The V end was cut by 2 bases, the J end by 1 base, with 7 bases between. Germline V gene lookup returns CDR1 SGHKS and CDR2 YYEKEE (reference sequence). This CDR3 has 13 residues. The DNA for the CDR3 is TGTGCCAGCAGCTTTGGGGAATCCTACGAGCAGTACTTC. This codes for CASSFGESYEQYF.

The CDR3: CASRLQGHGYTF. The CDR3 nucleotides read TGTGCCAGCAGACTCCAGGGTCATGGCTACACCTTC. The chain links TRBV13 to TRBJ1-2, with D possibly matching TRBD1 (5 bases). V was trimmed by 6 bases and J by 6 bases, leaving 11 bases between them. The CDR3 is made up of 12 amino acids. Germline-derived CDR1 and CDR2 are PRHDT and FYEKMQ (reference sequence).

Worth noting for this clone: Relative to the germline gene, one junction end is altered; a read error may explain this. Other DNA sequences within the sample encode an identical CDR3. This chain connects TRBV7-6 to TRBJ2-7; 11 nucleotides agree with TRBD2. The CDR3 loop spans 15 amino acids. Germline loops: CDR1 SGHVS, CDR2 FNYEAQ. CDR3 protein: CASSLGTSGTYEQYF. The CDR3 DNA reads TGTGCCAGCAGTTTAGGGACTAGCGGAACCTACGAGCAGTACTTC.

In regard to this clone: The same CDR3 arises from other DNA sequences in this sample as well. V is TRBV6-5 and J is TRBJ1-1, with a weak D call TRBD1 (5 bases). Trimming cost V 3 bases and J 8 bases, with 13 bases left between them. The CDR3 contains 13 residues. Germline CDR1 is MNHEY and CDR2 is SVGAGI. The CDR3 nucleotides read TGTGCCAGCAGTTATTCCGAGGGGCCCGAAGCTTTCTTT. Translation gives CASSYSEGPEAFF.

The chain employs TRBV5-1 and TRBJ1-4, with D possibly TRBD1 on 5 matching bases. This CDR3 contains 12 residues. Germline CDR1 is SGHRS and CDR2 is YFSETQ. The V gene lost 6 bases and the J gene lost 5 bases, with 8 bases spanning the gap. CDR3 amino acids: CASKTGNEKLFF. The CDR3, as DNA: TGCGCCAGCAAAACAGGAAATGAAAAACTGTTTTTT.

This chain joins TRBV5-4 and TRBJ1-2, with 7 bases that match TRBD1. Trimming removed 4 bases from V and 4 bases from J; junction bases left unmatched: 4. This CDR3 region has 13 residues. CDR1 and CDR2 (germline): SGHNT, YYREEE (reference sequence). This CDR3 is CASSATGAYGYTF. As DNA, the CDR3 is TGTGCCAGCAGCGCTACAGGGGCCTATGGCTACACCTTC.

CDR3 sequence: CASSLGPGGTGELFF. Here the CDR3 DNA reads TGTGCCAGCAGTTTAGGTCCCGGCGGCACCGGGGAGCTGTTTTTT. The rearrangement joins TRBV28 to TRBJ2-2; D not certain. The V gene's germline CDR1 is MDHEN and CDR2 SYDVKM. Trimming took off 2 bases at V and 4 bases at J, with 11 bases between the two ends. CDR3 length equals 15 residues. The full variable domain, in which reference TRBV28 and TRBJ2-2 provide the parts outside the CDR3, is DVKVTQSSRYLVKRTGEKVFLECVQDMDHENMFWYRQDPGLGLRLIYFSYDVKMKEKGDIPEGYSVSREKKERFSLILESASTNQTSMYLCASSLGPGGTGELFFGEGSRLTVL.

The chain recombines TRBV27 with TRBJ2-7; 10 nucleotides align to TRBD1. V shed 1 base, J shed 4 bases, and the junction held 7 bases outside the gene matches. The CDR3 is 16 amino acids. Germline loops: CDR1 MNHEY, CDR2 SMNVEV (reference sequence). The CDR3: CASSLLVGTGVYEQYF. For the CDR3, the DNA is TGTGCCAGCAGTTTATTGGTGGGGACAGGGGTATACGAGCAGTACTTC.

V gene TRBV7-9 combines with J gene TRBJ2-3; 8 bases line up with TRBD2. The V segment lost 1 base and the J segment 0 bases; nucleotides outside the gene matches: 6. The CDR3 has 17 amino acids. Germline CDR1 and CDR2: SEHNR and FQNEAQ (reference sequence). The CDR3 loop reads CASSLVTGGRSTDTQYF. The DNA for the CDR3 is TGTGCCAGCAGCTTAGTGACGGGGGGGCGAAGCACAGATACGCAGTATTTT.

The V and J genes are TRBV4-3 and TRBJ2-2, with D maybe TRBD1 (6 bases). Germline CDR1 and CDR2: LGHNA and YSLEER. V was shortened by 0 bases and J by 4 bases, with 18 bases between the two germline ends. CDR3 length equals 18 residues. DNA for the CDR3: TGCGCCAGCAGCCAAGATCTTGAGGCAGGGGATGCCACCGGGGAGCTGTTTTTT. Translation: CASSQDLEAGDATGELFF.

Comment on this clone: A read error may be the cause here, since a much bigger clone is one base away. This chain uses TRBV5-4 with TRBJ2-7, with 8 bases that match TRBD1. The V segment lost 4 bases and the J segment 1 base; nucleotides outside the gene matches: 1. Germline V gene data show CDR1 as SGHNT and CDR2 as YYREEE (reference sequence). This CDR3 is 13 amino acids long. The CDR3: CASSRTGSYEQYF. CDR3 in DNA: TGTGCCAGCAGCCGGACAGGGTCCTACGAGCAGTACTTC.

CDR3 bases: TGCAGCGTTGATTGGCAGGGGGACACTGAAGCTTTCTTT. This sequence encodes CSVDWQGDTEAFF. The chain uses TRBV29-1 and TRBJ1-1; 7 nucleotides match TRBD1. CDR1 SQVTM and CDR2 ANQGSEA come from the germline V gene. This CDR3 has 13 residues. V was clipped by 3 bases and J by 3 bases; unmatched bases: 4.

The chain carries TRBV2 and TRBJ1-1, with no clear D. CDR3 length: 15 residues. Trimming removed 4 bases at V and 4 bases at J, with 16 bases between. CDR1 and CDR2 (germline): SNHLY, FYNNEI. CDR3 DNA: TGTGCCAGCAGTGGGCCTGGGGTAGGGAGCACTGAAGCTTTCTTT. Its translation: CASSGPGVGSTEAFF.

Concerning this clone: Additional DNA sequences in this sample encode the identical CDR3. V and J are TRBV28 and TRBJ1-5, with no clear D. Trimming stripped 3 bases from V and 0 bases from J, with 3 bases between. The CDR3 extends over 13 amino acids. Germline V gene sequence: CDR1 MDHEN, CDR2 SYDVKM. CDR3 amino acids: CASSFSSNQPQHF. CDR3 coding DNA: TGTGCCAGCAGTTTCAGTAGCAATCAGCCCCAGCATTTT.

Written as DNA, the CDR3 is TGCGCCAGCAGCGAATCGACGACAGGGAACACTGAAGCTTTCTTT. Protein product: CASSESTTGNTEAFF. This chain links TRBV5-1 with TRBJ1-1; D possibly corresponds to TRBD1 (6 bases). In germline, CDR1 is SGHRS, CDR2 YFSETQ. V was clipped by 4 bases and J by 1 base, with 14 bases between them. This CDR3 is 15 amino acids long.

This clone occurred once. As DNA, the CDR3 is TGCGCCAGCAGCCCGCTTTACACTGAAGCTTTCTTT. It yields the protein CASSPLYTEAFF. This chain connects TRBV5-1 to TRBJ1-1; D gene uncertain. CDR1 is SGHRS and CDR2 is YFSETQ in the germline V gene. V gave up 4 bases and J gave up 3 bases, with 7 bases separating them. The CDR3 length is 12 residues.

This rearrangement joins TRBV9 to TRBJ2-1, with 7 bases that match TRBD2. Germline trimming cut 4 bases from V and 3 bases from J; bases unmatched to any gene: 19. CDR3 length: 19 residues. Germline V gene sequence: CDR1 SGDLS, CDR2 YYNGEE. The CDR3 here is CASSRPGGEREVYYNEQFF. Here the CDR3 DNA reads TGTGCCAGCAGCCGCCCTGGGGGGGAGCGGGAAGTGTACTACAATGAGCAGTTCTTC. Full variable domain (rest looked up from reference TRBV9 and TRBJ2-1): DSGVTQTPKHLITATGQRVTLRCSPRSGDLSVYWYQQSLDQGLQFLIQYYNGEERAKGNILERFSAQQFPDLHSELNLSSLELGDSALYFCASSRPGGEREVYYNEQFFGPGTRLTVL.

V is TRBV28 and J is TRBJ2-7, with 8 bases identical to TRBD1. CDR1 MDHEN and CDR2 SYDVKM come from the germline V gene. The junction had 9 bases not matched to a gene; V was cut back by 3 bases and J by 2 bases. The CDR3 is 16 residues long. For the CDR3, the DNA is TGTGCCAGCAGTTTTTTCCCGGACAGGGTGACCTACGAGCAGTACTTC. Translated: CASSFFPDRVTYEQYF.

The CDR3, as DNA: TGTGCCAGTAGTATCCCCAGCTTAGACAATGAGCAGTTCTTC. This codes for CASSIPSLDNEQFF. The chain employs TRBV19 and TRBJ2-1; no firm D call. Germline CDR1 LNHDA, CDR2 SQIVND (reference sequence). V was pared by 3 bases and J by 5 bases, with 11 bases between. This CDR3 comprises 14 residues.

This rearrangement joins TRBV2 to TRBJ2-7; D perhaps matches TRBD1 (6 bases). Trimming took 5 bases from V and 1 from J, leaving 9 bases between them. The CDR3 has 13 amino acids. The germline V gene encodes CDR1 SNHLY and CDR2 FYNNEI. CDR3 residues: CASSTTGSYEQYF. CDR3 in DNA: TGTGCCAGCAGTACGACAGGTTCCTACGAGCAGTACTTC.

The chain is built from TRBV7-2 and TRBJ2-7, with 10 bases matching TRBD2. The J segment lost 4 bases and the V segment lost 5 bases, leaving 11 bases of the junction unmatched. This CDR3 region has 16 residues. Germline V gene lookup returns CDR1 SGHTA and CDR2 FQGNSA. The CDR3, as DNA: TGTGCCAGCAGCCCGAGCTGGACTAGCGGTCTGTACGAGCAGTACTTC. It encodes CASSPSWTSGLYEQYF.

The genes are TRBV9 and TRBJ1-2; D might be TRBD1 (5 bases). The CDR3 contains 17 residues. Germline V gene lookup returns CDR1 SGDLS and CDR2 YYNGEE. V lost 0 bases and J lost 0, with 15 bases in between. CDR3 loop: CASSVGAGPGANYGYTF. CDR3 bases: TGTGCCAGCAGCGTAGGGGCAGGGCCGGGAGCTAACTATGGCTACACCTTC.

This rearrangement joins TRBV5-6 to TRBJ1-1; possible D gene TRBD1, 6 bases. Germline values: CDR1 SGHDT, CDR2 YYEEEE. The V gene lost 3 bases and the J gene lost 0 bases, with 12 bases spanning the gap. CDR3 size: 15 residues. In DNA form, the CDR3 reads TGTGCCAGCAGCTGGGGGCAGGAGATGAACACTGAAGCTTTCTTT. Amino acid sequence: CASSWGQEMNTEAFF.

The chain links TRBV9 to TRBJ2-1, with D possibly being TRBD1 (6 bases). V was pared by 4 bases and J by 6 bases, with 20 bases between. This CDR3 has 16 residues. Germline CDR1 SGDLS, CDR2 YYNGEE. The CDR3 spells CASSPLPGHAPNEQFF. In DNA, the CDR3 is TGTGCCAGCAGCCCTCTACCGGGACACGCGCCCAATGAGCAGTTCTTC.

This clone was observed a handful of times. V usage is TRBV28 and J usage is TRBJ2-7; maybe TRBD1 (6 bases). CDR3 length: 13 residues. Looked up from germline, CDR1 is MDHEN and CDR2 is SYDVKM. V was trimmed by 3 bases and J by 5 bases, leaving 11 bases between them. The CDR3 reads CASSFGRGHEQYF. The DNA of the CDR3 is TGTGCCAGCAGTTTTGGCAGGGGCCACGAGCAGTACTTC.

The V and J genes are TRBV10-2 and TRBJ2-1; 12 bases fit TRBD2. J gave up 6 bases and V 0 bases, and 9 bases lay outside the gene matches. Germline V gene data show CDR1 as WSHSY and CDR2 as SAAADI. The CDR3 spans 18 residues. As DNA, the CDR3 is TGCGCCAGCAGTGAGTCGTTGGCTAGCGGGAGGGCCTCCAATGAGCAGTTCTTC. This encodes CASSESLASGRASNEQFF.

The chain couples TRBV28 to TRBJ2-7, with 7 bases fitting TRBD2. Germline V gene sequence: CDR1 MDHEN, CDR2 SYDVKM. Trimming at V came to 3 bases and at J to 4 bases, leaving 3 bases not matched to a gene. CDR3 length: 13 amino acids. CDR3 sequence (DNA): TGTGCCAGCAGTTTGCGGGAGATGTACGAGCAGTACTTC. This codes for CASSLREMYEQYF.

V usage is TRBV14 and J usage is TRBJ2-5; TRBD1 matches 7 bases. The CDR3 loop spans 19 amino acids. Germline V lookup: CDR1 SGHDN, CDR2 FVKESK. V lost 2 bases and J lost 1; bases outside the gene matches: 16. CDR3 in amino acids: CASSQIGRSGTAIQETQYF. Written as DNA, the CDR3 is TGTGCCAGCAGCCAAATCGGCCGTTCGGGGACAGCGATCCAAGAGACCCAGTACTTC.

To note about this clone: Additional DNA sequences in this sample encode the identical CDR3. The chain has TRBV7-9 and TRBJ1-1; D possibly corresponds to TRBD1 (6 bases). CDR1 SEHNR and CDR2 FQNEAQ come from the germline V gene (reference sequence). The CDR3 runs 14 residues. The V and J ends lost 4 bases and 2 bases respectively, with 11 bases between them. DNA of the CDR3: TGTGCCAGCAGCTCCCCGGGGGCCAACACTGAAGCTTTCTTT. Its protein is CASSSPGANTEAFF.